The clone carrying this TCR beta chain was observed a handful of times. Its specificity is unknown. The sample belongs to a study of early T cells in non-severe SARS-CoV-2 infection. About the research overall: Unsorted whole-blood RNA was sequenced in bulk, leaving chains unpaired.

General study points: There was a bias toward anti-spike CD8 responses in VDJdb matching, which missed private and CD4 specificities.

Germline lookup yields CDR1 SSHAT and CDR2 FNYEAQ (reference sequence). V was clipped by 4 bases and J by 0 bases, with 13 bases between them. This CDR3 region has 16 residues. Researchers attached unique molecular identifiers to individual cDNA molecules. Each CDR3 protein is one row after TCRdb ran MiXCR on the 5' RACE reads. The table records roughly 86,000 distinct CDR3 sequences, 5% to 6.5% of them present only once. The chain has TRBV7-7 and TRBJ1-5; D call uncertain. The sequence derives from an adult who was a healthcare worker with PCR-confirmed SARS-CoV-2 infection or an uninfected control (not recorded which). The material sequenced was whole blood. CDR3 sequence (DNA): TGTGCCAGCAGCTCACGCCCGGCTCCTAGCAATCAGCCCCAGCATTTT. Protein sequence: CASSSRPAPSNQPQHF.